This passage covers 21 T cell receptor beta chains from one sample sequenced in a study of blood T cell repertoires in COVID-19. Repertoires were generated with immunoSEQ multiplex PCR, while TCRdb's copy carries only in-frame clones and drops some. The sample records 200,000 or so clones, 80% to 90% being singletons. The sample comprised PBMCs or T cells enriched from blood (not recorded which). Source of these receptors: a woman under 40 who had been exposed to COVID-19.

In DNA form, the CDR3 reads TGTGCCAGCAGCCAAGAGGTAGGGGTAGCGGGAGACAATGAGCAGTTCTTC. Residues: CASSQEVGVAGDNEQFF. The chain carries TRBV3-1 (or the pseudogene TRBV3-2) and TRBJ2-1, with 9 bases lining up with TRBD2. The CDR3 runs 17 residues. Germline values: CDR1 LGHDT, CDR2 YNNKEL (reference sequence). J was trimmed by 5 bases and V by 0 bases; bases with no gene match: 8.

The J gene is TRBJ1-2, the V gene TRBV11-2, with unresolved D. From germline, CDR1 is SGHAT and CDR2 FQNNGV. V lost 4 bases and J 8 bases, leaving 8 bases between the germline ends. The CDR3 is made up of 11 amino acids. CDR3: CASSWGVGYTF. DNA of the CDR3: TGTGCCAGCAGCTGGGGAGTCGGCTACACCTTC.

The gene calls are TRBV2 and TRBJ1-3; D remains ambiguous. Per germline, CDR1 SNHLY and CDR2 FYNNEI. This CDR3 contains 17 residues. Trimming took off 6 bases at V and 0 bases at J, with 18 bases between the two ends. CDR3 bases: TGTGCCAGCAGCGTCCACACGACACCGATCTCTGGAAACACCATATATTTT. Translation: CASSVHTTPISGNTIYF.

The sample holds one count of this clone. CDR3 loop: CATQPGQETYEQYF. The CDR3, as DNA: TGTGCCACCCAGCCGGGACAGGAAACCTACGAGCAGTACTTC. V is TRBV28 and J is TRBJ2-7; 8 positions agree with TRBD1. This CDR3 has 14 residues. The J segment lost 2 bases and the V segment lost 10 bases, leaving 10 bases of the junction unmatched. The V gene's germline CDR1 is MDHEN and CDR2 SYDVKM.

This rearrangement joins TRBV13 to TRBJ1-2; TRBD1 matches 9 bases. The CDR3 is 16 amino acids. Germline values: CDR1 PRHDT, CDR2 FYEKMQ (reference sequence). Trimming took 5 bases from V and 3 from J; bases not matched to a gene: 10. The CDR3 nucleotides are TGTGCCAGCAGCAGGTCCGGGACAGGGAATGACTATGGCTACACCTTC. Its translation: CASSRSGTGNDYGYTF.

The genes are TRBV9 and TRBJ2-1, with 12 bases that match TRBD2. The germline V gene encodes CDR1 SGDLS and CDR2 YYNGEE. Trimming cost V 7 bases and J 6 bases; bases outside gene matches: 5. The CDR3 is 14 residues long. CDR3 sequence reads: CASAGLAGLNEQFF. The CDR3 nucleotides are TGTGCCAGCGCTGGACTAGCGGGACTCAATGAGCAGTTCTTC.

The chain recombines TRBV10-2 with TRBJ2-7; possible D gene TRBD1, 5 bases. This CDR3 comprises 15 residues. The V and J ends lost 2 bases and 3 bases respectively, with 14 bases between them. Germline assignment: CDR1 WSHSY and CDR2 SAAADI. The CDR3 bases are TGCGCCAGCAGTGAGAAGAGGCAGGGTCACTACGAGCAGTACTTC. This gives the protein CASSEKRQGHYEQYF.

Only one count was recorded for this clone. The genes are TRBV27 and TRBJ1-2; D uncertain. In germline, CDR1 is MNHEY, CDR2 SMNVEV (reference sequence). Trimming removed 8 bases from V and 4 bases from J, with 14 bases in between. The CDR3 has 13 amino acids. The CDR3 sequence is CASSLSSGYGYTF. The CDR3 DNA sequence: TGTGCCAGCTCCCTAAGCTCGGGCTATGGCTACACCTTC.

The rearrangement joins TRBV11-2 to TRBJ2-5; no definite D call. Trimming cost V 5 bases and J 5 bases, with 18 bases left between them. CDR3 length equals 15 residues. In germline, CDR1 is SGHAT, CDR2 FQNNGV. The CDR3 coding sequence is TGTGCCAGCAGCCCAACTGCGTCTGCGCGCGAGACCCAGTACTTC. This encodes CASSPTASARETQYF.

The rearrangement uses TRBV5-4 and TRBJ2-7, with 8 nucleotides matching TRBD2. After removal of 4 bases from V and 0 bases from J, the junction contained 9 bases not matched to a gene. The germline V gene has CDR1 SGHNT and CDR2 YYREEE (reference sequence). CDR3 length: 16 residues. CDR3 residues: CASSPGLADSSYEQYF. CDR3 DNA: TGTGCCAGCAGCCCTGGACTAGCTGATAGCTCCTACGAGCAGTACTTC.

This sequence joins TRBV5-1 and TRBJ2-3, with D unresolved. Trimming stripped 6 bases from V and 3 bases from J, with 8 bases between. The CDR3 has 12 residues. CDR1 is SGHRS, CDR2 YFSETQ, per germline. The CDR3 loop reads CASKQETDTQYF. The CDR3 DNA reads as TGCGCCAGCAAGCAAGAGACAGATACGCAGTATTTT.

A note on this clone: Other DNA variants within this sample encode the same CDR3. The rearrangement links TRBV6-5 to TRBJ1-2, with no clear D. The germline V gene has CDR1 MNHEY and CDR2 SVGAGI. The CDR3 has 13 amino acids. Trimming pared 3 bases from V and 3 bases from J, leaving 8 bases between. Written as DNA, the CDR3 is TGTGCCAGCAGTTATGGCGCGGACTATGGCTACACCTTC. Residues: CASSYGADYGYTF.

This chain uses TRBV7-9 with TRBJ2-3, with D uncertain. This CDR3 region has 16 residues. The germline V gene encodes CDR1 SEHNR and CDR2 FQNEAQ (reference sequence). The V and J ends lost 6 bases and 0 bases respectively, with 16 bases between them. As DNA, the CDR3 is TGTGCCAGCAGTTTGTTTACGGTGACTAGCACAGATACGCAGTATTTT. This encodes CASSLFTVTSTDTQYF. Variable domain in full (rest from reference TRBV7-9 and TRBJ2-3): DTGVSQNPRHKITKRGQNVTFRCDPISEHNRLYWYRQTLGQGPEFLTYFQNEAQLEKSRLLSDRFSAERPKGSFSTLEIQRTEQGDSAMYLCASSLFTVTSTDTQYFGPGTRLTVL.

CDR3 sequence: CASSFWGEHTIYF. Written as DNA, the CDR3 is TGTGCCAGCAGCTTTTGGGGGGAGCACACCATATATTTT. V usage is TRBV5-5 and J usage is TRBJ1-3, with D tentatively TRBD1 (5 bases). Germline CDR1 SGHKS, CDR2 YYEKEE (reference sequence). Deletions cut 2 bases from V and 8 bases from J, with 11 bases between. The CDR3 extends over 13 amino acids. Complete variable domain (other parts from reference TRBV5-5 and TRBJ1-3): DAGVTQSPTHLIKTRGQQVTLRCSPISGHKSVSWYQQVLGQGPQFIFQYYEKEERGRGNFPDRFSARQFPNYSSELNVNALLLGDSALYLCASSFWGEHTIYFGEGSWLTVV.

J is TRBJ2-3 and V is TRBV30, with 11 positions matching TRBD1. This CDR3 is built from 15 residues. The germline V gene encodes CDR1 GTSNPN and CDR2 SVGIG (reference sequence). The V segment lost 2 bases and the J segment 3 bases; nucleotides outside the gene matches: 4. For the CDR3, the DNA is TGTGCCTGGAGTCCCGGGACAGGGGGGACAGATACGCAGTATTTT. This sequence encodes CAWSPGTGGTDTQYF.

J is TRBJ1-1 and V is TRBV11-2; maybe TRBD1 (6 bases). This CDR3 region has 16 residues. Trimming removed 6 bases from V and 5 bases from J, with 22 bases in between. The germline V gene has CDR1 SGHAT and CDR2 FQNNGV. CDR3 protein: CASSPPAGGRRTEAFF. The CDR3 DNA reads TGTGCCAGCAGTCCACCAGCGGGGGGCCGGAGGACTGAAGCTTTCTTT.

The rearrangement uses TRBV5-1 and TRBJ2-7; maybe TRBD1 (7 bases). V lost 0 bases to trimming and J lost 5 bases, with 18 bases between them. The CDR3 extends over 16 amino acids. Germline CDR1 SGHRS, CDR2 YFSETQ. The CDR3 loop is CASSLVGPGGIDEQYF. The CDR3 DNA sequence: TGCGCCAGCAGCTTGGTCGGACCAGGGGGGATCGACGAGCAGTACTTC.

The rearrangement joins TRBV7-9 to TRBJ2-7; D is uncertain. The CDR3 spans 11 residues. Trimming shortened V by 2 bases and J by 6 bases, and 5 bases separated the two germline ends. Germline CDR1 reads SEHNR; CDR2 reads FQNEAQ (reference sequence). CDR3 sequence reads: CASSLTGEQYF. DNA of the CDR3: TGTGCCAGCAGCTTAACCGGCGAGCAGTACTTC.

The chain uses TRBV5-1 and TRBJ1-4; 8 positions agree with TRBD1. The CDR3 sequence is 15 residues long. V trimming: 2 bases; J trimming: 4 bases; junction bases outside the gene matches: 4. Per the germline V gene, CDR1 is SGHRS and CDR2 is YFSETQ. The CDR3 is CASSFGDRINEKLFF. Written as DNA, the CDR3 is TGCGCCAGCAGCTTTGGGGACAGGATTAATGAAAAACTGTTTTTT.

The CDR3 protein is CATIEGHDRTDTQYF. CDR3 nucleotide sequence: TGTGCCACCATCGAGGGACACGATCGCACAGATACGCAGTATTTT. The chain joins TRBV18 to TRBJ2-3; D perhaps matches TRBD1 (6 bases). This CDR3 region has 15 residues. Germline V CDR1 and CDR2: KGHSH, LQKENI. V shed 10 bases and J shed 1 base, with 18 bases lying between them.

The chain recombines TRBV5-1 with TRBJ1-1, with D unclear. V lost 4 bases, J lost 5 bases, and 12 bases lay in between. CDR1 and CDR2 from the germline V gene are SGHRS and YFSETQ. The CDR3 runs 13 residues. CDR3 coding DNA: TGCGCCAGCAGCGACGGGGTTGGAACTGAAGCTTTCTTT. Translation gives CASSDGVGTEAFF. Drawing the rest from reference TRBV5-1 and TRBJ1-1, the complete variable domain is KAGVTQTPRYLIKTRGQQVTLSCSPISGHRSVSWYQQTPGQGLQFLFEYFSETQRNKGNFPGRFSGRQFSNSRSEMNVSTLELGDSALYLCASSDGVGTEAFFGQGTRLTVV.